The 27 T cell receptor beta chains listed next were all sequenced from one sample in a study of shared clonotypes between healthy human individuals. Generated by immunoSEQ multiplex PCR, the TCRdb table keeps only in-frame clones and is missing some. Of fewer than 850,000 clones listed, 60% to 80% are singletons. Specimen: memory CD4+ T cells sorted from blood. The sample's subset: CD45RA-negative fraction. Every receptor here comes from a young woman in good health.

The rearrangement links TRBV5-1 to TRBJ2-7, with a possible D match to TRBD2 (5 bases). From germline, CDR1 is SGHRS and CDR2 YFSETQ. Trimming removed 7 bases at V and 2 bases at J, with 10 bases between. CDR3 length: 12 amino acids. This CDR3 is CASRGFTYEQYF. The CDR3 region has the DNA TGCGCCAGCCGAGGGTTTACCTACGAGCAGTACTTC.

This chain connects TRBV11-2 to TRBJ2-5; TRBD2 matches 7 bases. J gave up 4 bases and V 1 base, and 9 bases lay outside the gene matches. The CDR3 is 16 residues long. Germline V lookup: CDR1 SGHAT, CDR2 FQNNGV. CDR3 amino acids: CASSLVGGPWGETQYF. In DNA, the CDR3 is TGTGCCAGCAGCTTAGTGGGAGGGCCGTGGGGAGAGACCCAGTACTTC.

This clone was observed at least ten times. In the same sample, other DNA sequences code for this CDR3. J is TRBJ1-1 and V is TRBV9, with D unclear. Looked up from germline, CDR1 is SGDLS and CDR2 is YYNGEE. The V end lost 0 bases, the J end lost 3 bases, and 9 bases lay between the germline ends. The CDR3 has 14 amino acids. CDR3 nucleotides: TGTGCCAGCAGCGTAGTTCGGGGAGACACTGAAGCTTTCTTT. Its translation: CASSVVRGDTEAFF.

The CDR3 DNA reads as TGTGCCAGCAGGGAAGCGGGAGGCACCGGGGAGCTGTTTTTT. This sequence encodes CASREAGGTGELFF. The rearrangement links TRBV27 to TRBJ2-2, with 9 bases aligning to TRBD2. V shed 6 bases and J 4 bases; nucleotides not matched to a gene: 3. The CDR3 is 14 residues long. The germline V gene encodes CDR1 MNHEY and CDR2 SMNVEV (reference sequence).

The chain carries TRBV6-1 and TRBJ2-7; TRBD1 agrees at 11 bases. The germline V gene encodes CDR1 MNHNS and CDR2 SASEGT. After removal of 2 bases from V and 5 bases from J, the junction contained 8 bases not matched to a gene. This CDR3 contains 16 residues. The CDR3 region has the DNA TGTGCCAGCAGTGAATTACCGGGACAGGGGGGGAACGAGCAGTACTTC. It encodes CASSELPGQGGNEQYF.

The chain recombines TRBV27 with TRBJ1-5; D uncertain. Trimming took off 8 bases at V and 1 base at J, with 12 bases between the two ends. The CDR3 contains 14 residues. Germline V gives CDR1 MNHEY, CDR2 SMNVEV (reference sequence). In DNA, the CDR3 is TGTGCCAGCCGACGGTTAGGGAGCAATCAGCCCCAGCATTTT. Residues: CASRRLGSNQPQHF.

Details on this clone: This may be a read error: a much more frequent sequence differs by one nucleotide. The chain joins TRBV7-2 to TRBJ2-7, with no clear D. Germline V gives CDR1 SGHTA, CDR2 FQGNSA. The V and J ends lost 5 bases and 3 bases respectively, with 5 bases between them. The CDR3 loop spans 11 amino acids. CDR3 amino acids: CASSAHYEQYF. The CDR3 DNA reads TGTGCCAGCAGCGCCCACTACGAGCAGTACTTC.

CDR3 sequence reads: CASEEGQWLGKLFF. Here the CDR3 DNA reads TGTGCCAGCGAGGAGGGACAGTGGCTTGGAAAACTGTTTTTT. The V gene is TRBV6-1, the J gene TRBJ1-4, with 7 bases lining up with TRBD1. Per germline, CDR1 MNHNS and CDR2 SASEGT. Trimming took 8 bases from V and 10 from J; bases not matched to a gene: 13. The CDR3 sequence is 14 residues long.

The chain is built from TRBV7-9 and TRBJ2-1, with a weak D call TRBD1 (5 bases). Trimming left V 4 bases short and J 9 bases short, with 13 bases between. The CDR3 spans 13 residues. Germline values: CDR1 SEHNR, CDR2 FQNEAQ (reference sequence). CDR3 sequence (DNA): TGTGCCAGCAGCTCCGCAGTCACAGGTGAGCAGTTCTTC. It encodes CASSSAVTGEQFF. The whole variable domain, remainder taken from reference TRBV7-9 and TRBJ2-1, is DTGVSQNPRHKITKRGQNVTFRCDPISEHNRLYWYRQTLGQGPEFLTYFQNEAQLEKSRLLSDRFSAERPKGSFSTLEIQRTEQGDSAMYLCASSSAVTGEQFFGPGTRLTVL.

The chain employs TRBV6-6 and TRBJ2-7; D unclear. Between the trimmed V and J ends, which lost 4 bases and 3 bases, there was a span of 16 bases. The CDR3 has 15 amino acids. Germline loops: CDR1 MNHNY, CDR2 SVGAGI (reference sequence). CDR3 loop: CASSLSPLGRYEQYF. The DNA of the CDR3 is TGTGCCAGCAGTTTATCTCCGCTAGGGCGCTACGAGCAGTACTTC.

The CDR3 region is CASSFGARENDEQYF. In nucleotides, the CDR3 is TGCGCCAGCAGCTTTGGGGCCAGGGAAAACGACGAGCAGTACTTC. The chain is built from TRBV5-1 and TRBJ2-7, with D tentatively TRBD1 (5 bases). From germline, CDR1 is SGHRS and CDR2 YFSETQ. This CDR3 contains 15 residues. V was trimmed by 2 bases and J by 5 bases, leaving 17 bases between them.

This clone has a single count. V is TRBV7-9 and J is TRBJ2-3; D is possibly TRBD2 (5 bases). The germline gives CDR1 SEHNR, CDR2 FQNEAQ (reference sequence). V shed 5 bases and J shed 2 bases, with 8 bases lying between them. The CDR3 length is 13 residues. CDR3 DNA: TGTGCCAGCAGCAGAGACTACACAGATACGCAGTATTTT. Translated: CASSRDYTDTQYF.

Remarks on this clone: This specimen includes other DNA sequences encoding the same CDR3. The genes are TRBV18 and TRBJ2-7; D remains unclear. The V end was cut by 2 bases, the J end by 3 bases, with 8 bases between. The CDR3 extends over 13 amino acids. Germline V gene data show CDR1 as KGHSH and CDR2 as LQKENI. CDR3 sequence reads: CASSPGVHYEQYF. Here the CDR3 DNA reads TGTGCCAGCTCACCAGGTGTACACTACGAGCAGTACTTC. The full variable domain, in which reference TRBV18 and TRBJ2-7 provide the parts outside the CDR3, is NAGVMQNPRHLVRRRGQEARLRCSPMKGHSHVYWYRQLPEEGLKFMVYLQKENIIDESGMPKERFSAEFPKEGPSILRIQQVVRGDSAAYFCASSPGVHYEQYFGPGTRLTVT.

On this clone: Other DNA sequences in the same sample also yield this CDR3. The chain employs TRBV7-9 and TRBJ1-1; D not resolved. Germline assignment: CDR1 SEHNR and CDR2 FQNEAQ (reference sequence). With 2 bases removed from V and 1 base from J, the gap between germline ends came to 5 bases. The CDR3 sequence is 13 residues long. The CDR3 loop reads CASSLTRNTEAFF. CDR3 nucleotides: TGTGCCAGCAGCTTAACAAGGAACACTGAAGCTTTCTTT.

The sample holds one count of this clone. The V gene is TRBV5-1, the J gene TRBJ2-3, with D perhaps TRBD2 (5 bases). Germline V lookup: CDR1 SGHRS, CDR2 YFSETQ. There are 15 residues in the CDR3. The V gene lost 0 bases and the J gene lost 3 bases, with 11 bases spanning the gap. The CDR3 region has the DNA TGCGCCAGCAGCTTGGAAGCGACTACGACAGATACGCAGTATTTT. Amino acids: CASSLEATTTDTQYF. Drawing the rest from reference TRBV5-1 and TRBJ2-3, the complete variable domain is KAGVTQTPRYLIKTRGQQVTLSCSPISGHRSVSWYQQTPGQGLQFLFEYFSETQRNKGNFPGRFSGRQFSNSRSEMNVSTLELGDSALYLCASSLEATTTDTQYFGPGTRLTVL.

This chain joins TRBV6-6 and TRBJ2-2; the D gene is possibly TRBD1 (5 bases). Trimming removed 6 bases from V and 0 bases from J, with 14 bases in between. The CDR3 consists of 16 residues. CDR1 MNHNY and CDR2 SVGAGI come from the germline V gene (reference sequence). Written as DNA, the CDR3 is TGTGCCAGCAGCCCGCAGGGCGCGTCGAACACCGGGGAGCTGTTTTTT. Translating gives CASSPQGASNTGELFF.

This clone was counted many times. This rearrangement joins TRBV2 to TRBJ2-7, with D possibly being TRBD1 or TRBD2 (6 bases each). V was trimmed by 4 bases and J by 3 bases, leaving 10 bases between them. The CDR3 has 13 amino acids. Germline V gene lookup returns CDR1 SNHLY and CDR2 FYNNEI. CDR3 sequence reads: CASSGGRGYEQYF. The CDR3 region has the DNA TGTGCCAGCAGTGGGGGGCGGGGCTACGAGCAGTACTTC. The full variable domain, in which reference TRBV2 and TRBJ2-7 provide the parts outside the CDR3, is EPEVTQTPSHQVTQMGQEVILRCVPISNHLYFYWYRQILGQKVEFLVSFYNNEISEKSEIFDDQFSVERPDGSNFTLKIRSTKLEDSAMYFCASSGGRGYEQYFGPGTRLTVT.

This clone was detected ten times or more. This chain joins TRBV5-4 and TRBJ1-1; D not certain. This CDR3 has 15 residues. Between the trimmed V and J ends, which lost 0 bases and 0 bases, there was a span of 9 bases. Per the germline V gene, CDR1 is SGHNT and CDR2 is YYREEE (reference sequence). The CDR3 DNA reads TGTGCCAGCAGCTTGGAGGTGGGTCTGAACACTGAAGCTTTCTTT. Translating it yields CASSLEVGLNTEAFF.

The chain joins TRBV28 to TRBJ1-2, with TRBD1 matching over 10 bases. Trimming removed 5 bases from V and 4 bases from J; junction bases left unmatched: 7. Germline assignment: CDR1 MDHEN and CDR2 SYDVKM. This CDR3 region has 15 residues. The DNA of the CDR3 is TGTGCCAGCAGTCAGCGGGGACAGGGGTTCTATGGCTACACCTTC. Amino acids: CASSQRGQGFYGYTF.

V is TRBV28 and J is TRBJ1-5, with TRBD1 identical over 8 bases. J gave up 4 bases and V 7 bases, and 15 bases lay outside the gene matches. The CDR3 consists of 17 residues. Germline V gene data show CDR1 as MDHEN and CDR2 as SYDVKM. The CDR3, as DNA: TGTGCCAGCATCCTAGGTTGGGACAGGCTAAAAAATCAGCCCCAGCATTTT. This codes for CASILGWDRLKNQPQHF.

This chain uses TRBV15 with TRBJ2-1; 10 bases line up with TRBD2. The CDR3 consists of 16 residues. J lost 6 bases, V lost 8 bases, and 13 bases had no gene match. Germline V gene sequence: CDR1 LNHNV, CDR2 YYDKDF (reference sequence). Here the CDR3 reads CATHDPGSGRGNEQFF. Written as DNA, the CDR3 is TGTGCCACCCACGACCCGGGAAGCGGGAGGGGCAATGAGCAGTTCTTC.

The chain couples TRBV5-4 to TRBJ2-2, with TRBD2 identical over 8 bases. Germline V gene sequence: CDR1 SGHNT, CDR2 YYREEE (reference sequence). The CDR3 contains 15 residues. The ends lost 1 base at V and 6 bases at J; junction bases unmatched: 5. The CDR3 DNA sequence: TGTGCCAGCAGCTTGAAGCGGGAGAGGCCCGGGGAGCTGTTTTTT. Its translation is CASSLKRERPGELFF. The whole variable domain, filled in from reference TRBV5-4 and TRBJ2-2, reads ETGVTQSPTHLIKTRGQQVTLRCSSQSGHNTVSWYQQALGQGPQFIFQYYREEENGRGNFPPRFSGLQFPNYSSELNVNALELDDSALYLCASSLKRERPGELFFGEGSRLTVL.

V gene TRBV6-6 combines with J gene TRBJ1-2; 12 positions match TRBD1. Germline CDR1 reads MNHNY; CDR2 reads SVGAGI (reference sequence). The ends lost 6 bases at V and 2 bases at J; junction bases unmatched: 4. There are 15 residues in the CDR3. The CDR3 nucleotides are TGTGCCAGCAGGCCCGGGACAGGGGGCAACTATGGCTACACCTTC. Protein product: CASRPGTGGNYGYTF.

The chain recombines TRBV7-2 with TRBJ1-2; D is uncertain. This CDR3 region has 11 residues. The V end lost 5 bases, the J end lost 6 bases, and 7 bases lay between the germline ends. CDR1 and CDR2 (germline): SGHTA, FQGNSA. The CDR3, as DNA: TGTGCCAGCAGCCCCGGGGATGGCTACACCTTC. It codes for CASSPGDGYTF.

This clone was seen once. The chain uses TRBV29-1 and TRBJ2-5; TRBD2 might be the D (6 bases). Deletions cut 6 bases from V and 0 bases from J, with 14 bases between. Germline loops: CDR1 SQVTM, CDR2 ANQGSEA. The CDR3 runs to 14 residues. The CDR3 region has the DNA TGCAGCGTGCTTCTAGCGAGCAACCAAGAGACCCAGTACTTC. Residues: CSVLLASNQETQYF.

The chain recombines TRBV2 with TRBJ1-2; D is unclear. Germline-derived CDR1 and CDR2 are SNHLY and FYNNEI. The CDR3 totals 14 residues. V lost 1 base and J lost 3, with 9 bases in between. CDR3 region: CASSEVSGHYGYTF. In nucleotides, the CDR3 is TGTGCCAGCAGTGAAGTTTCAGGACACTATGGCTACACCTTC.

Remarks on this clone: The likely explanation is a read error, given a far larger clone one base away. V and J are TRBV2 and TRBJ2-3; D not resolved. The CDR3 has 16 residues. Trimming left V 0 bases short and J 2 bases short, with 12 bases between. Germline CDR1 reads SNHLY; CDR2 reads FYNNEI. CDR3 region: CASSEAKEGSTDTQYF. For the CDR3, the DNA is TGTGCCAGCAGTGAAGCGAAGGAAGGATCCACAGATACGCAGTATTTT. The complete variable domain, with remaining parts taken from reference TRBV2 and TRBJ2-3, reads EPEVTQTPSHQVTQMGQEVILRCVPISNHLYFYWYRQILGQKVEFLVSFYNNEISEKSEIFDDQFSVERPDGSNFTLKIRSTKLEDSAMYFCASSEAKEGSTDTQYFGPGTRLTVL.